The entry below gives a single T cell receptor beta chain sequence along with its context. This CDR3 comprises 15 residues. Germline V gives CDR1 LNHDA, CDR2 SQIVND (reference sequence). The junction had 13 bases not matched to a gene; V was cut back by 5 bases and J by 8 bases. RNA amounts of about 0.45 to 1 ug underwent reverse transcription with random hexamers. The TCR beta CDR3 was amplified by immunoSEQ multiplex PCR across 54 Vbeta, 13 Jbeta. TCRdb re-called the immunoSEQ multiplex PCR reads through MiXCR, storing one row per CDR3 protein. Among almost 450,000 distinct CDR3 sequences listed, 85% were seen once. The data originate from a study of CD8 T cells in Susac syndrome. CD8+ and CD4+ T cells from blood underwent TCR beta sequencing, which was carried out in a high-throughput format. The study used treatment-naive patients who had stable or active relapsing-remitting disease as multiple sclerosis controls. TEMRA cells were FACS-enriched, with CD8+ and CD4+ T cells isolated negatively.

The sequenced sample consisted of CD8+ T cells from PBMCs. This receptor was identified in a human donor with multiple sclerosis. The chain is built from TRBV19 and TRBJ1-2; 8 bases line up with TRBD1. DNA for the CDR3: TGTGCCAGTAGTGCCTCTGGAGGACAGGGAGAAGGCTACACCTTC. This gives the protein CASSASGGQGEGYTF.